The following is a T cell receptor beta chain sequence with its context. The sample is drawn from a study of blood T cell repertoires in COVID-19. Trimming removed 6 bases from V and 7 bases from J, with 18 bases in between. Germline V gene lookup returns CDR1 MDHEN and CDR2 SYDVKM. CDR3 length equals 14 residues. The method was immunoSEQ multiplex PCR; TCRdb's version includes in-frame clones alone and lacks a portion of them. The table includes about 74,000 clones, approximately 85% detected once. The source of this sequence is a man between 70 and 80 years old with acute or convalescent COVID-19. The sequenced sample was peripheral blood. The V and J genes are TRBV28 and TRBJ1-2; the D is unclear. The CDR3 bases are TGTGCCAGCAGACCCTGGAGCAGCCTCGGTGGCTACACCTTC. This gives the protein CASRPWSSLGGYTF.